The rows below give T cell receptor beta chains drawn from one sample of a study of cytomegalovirus exposure and HLA in healthy donors. Assay: immunoSEQ multiplex PCR; the TCRdb copy retains only in-frame clones and omits some. The sample yields some 160,000 clones, around 80% seen once. Sequenced sample: PBMCs. These receptors all stem from a male donor in good health and CMV-seropositive. The CDR3 runs from the conserved cysteine through the conserved F or W. The D gene is left open where the match is weak. Clone size is shown for a subset of rows, as once, few, many or a class of expanded clone.

d_gene: NA
abundance: NA
j_gene: TRBJ2-1
v_gene: TRBV9
CDR3nt: TGTGCCAGCAGCATCAAACGGGGAGCAGGATCCTACAATGAGCAGTTCTTC
CDR3aa: CASSIKRGAGSYNEQFF

d_gene: TRBD2
abundance: once
j_gene: TRBJ2-1
v_gene: TRBV11-3
CDR3nt: TGTGCCAGCAGCTTAGTCCTAGCGGCTAACAATGAGCAGTTCTTC
CDR3aa: CASSLVLAANNEQFF

d_gene: NA
abundance: NA
j_gene: TRBJ1-1
v_gene: TRBV6-5
CDR3nt: TGTGCCAGCAGCCTCAGGAACACTGAAGCTTTCTTT
CDR3aa: CASSLRNTEAFF

d_gene: NA
abundance: few
j_gene: TRBJ2-1
v_gene: TRBV19
CDR3nt: TGTGCCAGTAGCGTCCGCAGGGTCGATGAGCAGTTCTTC
CDR3aa: CASSVRRVDEQFF

d_gene: NA
abundance: NA
j_gene: TRBJ1-3
v_gene: TRBV7-9
CDR3nt: TGTGCCAGCAGCTTAGCCCAGGGCCCTCGAAACACCATATATTTT
CDR3aa: CASSLAQGPRNTIYF

d_gene: TRBD2
abundance: NA
j_gene: TRBJ2-1
v_gene: TRBV19
CDR3nt: TGTGCCAGTAGTCGGCTAGCGGGGACCTACAATGAGCAGTTCTTC
CDR3aa: CASSRLAGTYNEQFF

d_gene: NA
abundance: NA
j_gene: TRBJ2-4
v_gene: TRBV29-1
CDR3nt: TGCAGCGTCGAAATACTAGCCAAAAACATTCAGTACTTC
CDR3aa: CSVEILAKNIQYF

d_gene: NA
abundance: once
j_gene: TRBJ1-5
v_gene: TRBV6-6
CDR3nt: TGTGCCAGCACCTCGGGTCTTAATCGGCCCCAGCATTTT
CDR3aa: CASTSGLNRPQHF

d_gene: NA
abundance: few
j_gene: TRBJ1-4
v_gene: TRBV19
CDR3nt: TGTGCCAGTAGTGACCCCGCGGGGGCAACTAATGAAAAACTGTTTTTT
CDR3aa: CASSDPAGATNEKLFF

d_gene: NA
abundance: NA
j_gene: TRBJ2-3
v_gene: TRBV18
CDR3nt: TGTGCCAGCTCACCGGGACTCCTTAGCACAGATACGCAGTATTTT
CDR3aa: CASSPGLLSTDTQYF

d_gene: TRBD1
abundance: NA
j_gene: TRBJ1-5
v_gene: TRBV27
CDR3nt: TGTGCCAGCGGGACAGGGGGCGAGTCCCAGCATTTT
CDR3aa: CASGTGGESQHF

d_gene: TRBD1
abundance: NA
j_gene: TRBJ1-2
v_gene: TRBV28
CDR3nt: TGTGCCAGCAGTTTATATTTTGGGACAGGGGCCCTATCTAACTATGGCTACACCTTC
CDR3aa: CASSLYFGTGALSNYGYTF

d_gene: TRBD2
abundance: NA
j_gene: TRBJ2-2
v_gene: TRBV7-2
CDR3nt: TGTGCCAGCAGCTTTGACCGGACTAGCGGGAGGTCCGGGGAGCTGTTTTTT
CDR3aa: CASSFDRTSGRSGELFF

d_gene: NA
abundance: once
j_gene: TRBJ2-2
v_gene: TRBV2
CDR3nt: TGTGCCAGTAGGGGACTTCTGGAGGCCGGGGAGCTGTTTTTT
CDR3aa: CASRGLLEAGELFF

d_gene: NA
abundance: once
j_gene: TRBJ1-2
v_gene: TRBV6-4
CDR3nt: TGTGCCAGCAGGGAGGGAAATCTGGATGGCTACACCTTC
CDR3aa: CASREGNLDGYTF

d_gene: NA
abundance: NA
j_gene: TRBJ2-7
v_gene: TRBV7-9
CDR3nt: TGTGCCAGCACCATGACGGAGCTCTCCTACGAGCAGTACTTC
CDR3aa: CASTMTELSYEQYF

d_gene: TRBD2
abundance: NA
j_gene: TRBJ2-7
v_gene: TRBV14
CDR3nt: TGTGCCAGCAGCTCACGGGATAGCGGGAGTTTTAACAACGAGCAGTACTTC
CDR3aa: CASSSRDSGSFNNEQYF

d_gene: NA
abundance: few
j_gene: TRBJ2-7
v_gene: TRBV21-1
CDR3nt: TGTGCCAGCACCGGACTAGCGGGGGCTTGCTACTTC
CDR3aa: CASTGLAGACYF

d_gene: NA
abundance: NA
j_gene: TRBJ2-2
v_gene: TRBV5-5
CDR3nt: TGTGCCAGCAGCTTTGTTGGGAGCACCGGGGAGCTGTTTTTT
CDR3aa: CASSFVGSTGELFF

d_gene: TRBD1
abundance: NA
j_gene: TRBJ2-7
v_gene: TRBV7-8
CDR3nt: TGTGCCAGCAGCTCCCCGGGGACAGGGATCTACGAGCAGTACTTC
CDR3aa: CASSSPGTGIYEQYF

d_gene: NA
abundance: once
j_gene: TRBJ2-3
v_gene: TRBV15
CDR3nt: TGTGCCACCAGCAGCCGAAGGGAGTCCTGGTCAGATACGCAGTATTTT
CDR3aa: CATSSRRESWSDTQYF

d_gene: TRBD2
abundance: NA
j_gene: TRBJ2-1
v_gene: TRBV30
CDR3nt: TGTGCCTGGAGAAGGCTAGCGGGAGTGAACTACAATGAGCAGTTCTTC
CDR3aa: CAWRRLAGVNYNEQFF

d_gene: NA
abundance: NA
j_gene: TRBJ1-2
v_gene: TRBV15
CDR3nt: TGTGCCACCAGCAGCGGCGGGGCGGAGGCTAACTATGGCTACACCTTC
CDR3aa: CATSSGGAEANYGYTF

d_gene: TRBD2
abundance: NA
j_gene: TRBJ2-1
v_gene: TRBV4-1
CDR3nt: TGCGCCAGCACCCTCCTCTTGGCTAGCGGGAGGTGGGACGAGCAGTTCTTC
CDR3aa: CASTLLLASGRWDEQFF

d_gene: NA
abundance: NA
j_gene: TRBJ2-6
v_gene: TRBV14
CDR3nt: TGTGCCAGCAGCCAGCCCGGCTCTGGGGCCAACGTCCTGACTTTC
CDR3aa: CASSQPGSGANVLTF

d_gene: TRBD1
abundance: NA
j_gene: TRBJ1-2
v_gene: TRBV4-3
CDR3nt: TGCGCCAGCAGCCAGGAAACAGGGGGAGGCTATGGCTACACCTTC
CDR3aa: CASSQETGGGYGYTF

d_gene: TRBD1
abundance: once
j_gene: TRBJ1-4
v_gene: TRBV19
CDR3nt: TGTGCCAGTAGTCGGCAGGGGGCTATGGCTAATGAAAAACTGTTTTTT
CDR3aa: CASSRQGAMANEKLFF

d_gene: TRBD1
abundance: NA
j_gene: TRBJ2-7
v_gene: TRBV5-1
CDR3nt: TGCGCCACTCGACAGACAGGGCGGTACGAGCAGTACTTC
CDR3aa: CATRQTGRYEQYF

d_gene: TRBD1
abundance: NA
j_gene: TRBJ2-2
v_gene: TRBV2
CDR3nt: TGTGCCAGCACTCCAAGGGTGACAGGGACATTGTCCGGGGAGCTGTTTTTT
CDR3aa: CASTPRVTGTLSGELFF

d_gene: TRBD1
abundance: NA
j_gene: TRBJ1-2
v_gene: TRBV6-5
CDR3nt: TGTGCCAGCAGCCCTGGACAGGGAGACTATGGCTACACCTTC
CDR3aa: CASSPGQGDYGYTF

d_gene: TRBD1
abundance: NA
j_gene: TRBJ1-1
v_gene: TRBV6-5
CDR3nt: TGTGCCAGCAGTCAAAGGACAGGTTTGACTGAAGCTTTCTTT
CDR3aa: CASSQRTGLTEAFF

d_gene: TRBD2
abundance: few
j_gene: TRBJ2-1
v_gene: TRBV15
CDR3nt: TGTGCCACCAGCTTGCCCGGACTAGCGGGCTACAATGAGCAGTTCTTC
CDR3aa: CATSLPGLAGYNEQFF

d_gene: TRBD1
abundance: NA
j_gene: TRBJ1-6
v_gene: TRBV6-1
CDR3nt: TGTGCCAGCATTTCGACAGGGGGCCTGTCACCCCTCCACTTT
CDR3aa: CASISTGGLSPLHF

d_gene: NA
abundance: NA
j_gene: TRBJ1-5
v_gene: TRBV30
CDR3nt: TGTGCCTGGAGTGTCGGACAGAGCCATCAGCCCCAGCATTTT
CDR3aa: CAWSVGQSHQPQHF

d_gene: NA
abundance: NA
j_gene: TRBJ2-7
v_gene: TRBV7-2
CDR3nt: TGTGCCAGCAGCTTAGTTCTCCCCTACGAGCAGTACTTC
CDR3aa: CASSLVLPYEQYF

d_gene: TRBD1
abundance: NA
j_gene: TRBJ2-2
v_gene: TRBV7-2
CDR3nt: TGTGCCAGCTCCGGGACAGGCTACACCGGGGAGCTGTTTTTT
CDR3aa: CASSGTGYTGELFF

d_gene: NA
abundance: few
j_gene: TRBJ1-2
v_gene: TRBV6-4
CDR3nt: TGTGCCAGCAGCCCAGGAACCGGTTATGGCTACACCTTC
CDR3aa: CASSPGTGYGYTF

d_gene: TRBD2
abundance: NA
j_gene: TRBJ2-7
v_gene: TRBV19
CDR3nt: TGTGCCAGTACCCCGGGGGGGATTGCGGTGGACGAGCAGTACTTC
CDR3aa: CASTPGGIAVDEQYF

d_gene: TRBD2
abundance: NA
j_gene: TRBJ2-5
v_gene: TRBV9
CDR3nt: TGTGCCAGCAGCTCCAGTCACCCTGGGCTAGCGGGAGAAGAGACCCAGTACTTC
CDR3aa: CASSSSHPGLAGEETQYF

d_gene: TRBD1
abundance: few
j_gene: TRBJ2-4
v_gene: TRBV5-6
CDR3nt: TGTGCCAGCAGCTCCACGGACAGGGGATTAGGAGGCATTCAGTACTTC
CDR3aa: CASSSTDRGLGGIQYF

d_gene: NA
abundance: once
j_gene: TRBJ2-1
v_gene: TRBV6-5
CDR3nt: TGTGCCAGCAGTTACCGGGCAGGGGAGAATGAGCAGTTCTTC
CDR3aa: CASSYRAGENEQFF

d_gene: NA
abundance: NA
j_gene: TRBJ2-7
v_gene: TRBV6-5
CDR3nt: TGTGCCAGCAGTTACTCGACGGGGTGGGGCTACGAGCAGTACTTC
CDR3aa: CASSYSTGWGYEQYF

d_gene: TRBD2
abundance: NA
j_gene: TRBJ2-7
v_gene: TRBV5-1
CDR3nt: TGCGCCAGCAGCTTGGGGTTAGCGGGAACGGGCGAGCAGTACTTC
CDR3aa: CASSLGLAGTGEQYF

d_gene: NA
abundance: once
j_gene: TRBJ2-1
v_gene: TRBV7-2
CDR3nt: TGTGCCAGCACCACCTACGCCCAGGCCCATGAGCAGTTCTTC
CDR3aa: CASTTYAQAHEQFF

d_gene: TRBD1
abundance: NA
j_gene: TRBJ2-7
v_gene: TRBV4-2
CDR3nt: TGTGCCAGCAGCCAGGAACAGGGGTACGAGCAGTACTTC
CDR3aa: CASSQEQGYEQYF

d_gene: TRBD1
abundance: NA
j_gene: TRBJ1-2
v_gene: TRBV6-6
CDR3nt: TGTGCCAGCAGTTACGGATCGGCAGGGGGCTATGGCTACACCTTC
CDR3aa: CASSYGSAGGYGYTF

d_gene: TRBD2
abundance: once
j_gene: TRBJ2-7
v_gene: TRBV11-2
CDR3nt: TGTGCCAGCAGCATAGGGACTAGCGGGTGGAATACCTACGAGCAGTACTTC
CDR3aa: CASSIGTSGWNTYEQYF

d_gene: TRBD2
abundance: once
j_gene: TRBJ2-5
v_gene: TRBV7-8
CDR3nt: TGTGCCAGCAGCTTACTGGGACTAGCGGGGACCCCCCAAGAGACCCAGTACTTC
CDR3aa: CASSLLGLAGTPQETQYF

d_gene: NA
abundance: NA
j_gene: TRBJ1-3
v_gene: TRBV28
CDR3nt: TGTGCCAGCAGTTTTCTGAGGCCTCGGCTTGACTCTGGAAACACCATATATTTT
CDR3aa: CASSFLRPRLDSGNTIYF

d_gene: TRBD1
abundance: once
j_gene: TRBJ1-5
v_gene: TRBV27
CDR3nt: TGTGCCAGCAGTCCTAGACAGGGGGATCAGCCCCAGCATTTT
CDR3aa: CASSPRQGDQPQHF

d_gene: NA
abundance: NA
j_gene: TRBJ2-1
v_gene: TRBV30
CDR3nt: TGTGCCTGGATAAAAAGCGGACCTTACAATGAGCAGTTCTTC
CDR3aa: CAWIKSGPYNEQFF

d_gene: NA
abundance: NA
j_gene: TRBJ2-7
v_gene: TRBV9
CDR3nt: TGCGCCAGCAGCCGCGGACTCACGGGGACCTACGAGCAGTACTTC
CDR3aa: CASSRGLTGTYEQYF